The rows below give T cell receptor beta chains drawn from one sample of a study of cytomegalovirus exposure and HLA in healthy donors. Produced via immunoSEQ multiplex PCR; TCRdb's table is partial and in-frame only. This table has over 150,000 clones, 80% to 85% appearing once. Source material: PBMCs. The receptors shown here come from a boy aged 2 to 10 in good health and CMV-seronegative. The CDR3 runs from the conserved cysteine through the conserved F or W. D genes are given only for firm matches. Clone size is stated in some rows and not others, as once, few, many or a class when expanded.

.	TRBV9	TRBJ1-1	.	TGTGCCAGCAGCCCGCGGGGAGGGATGAACACTGAAGCTTTCTTT	CASSPRGGMNTEAFF
.	TRBV15	TRBJ2-1	TRBD1	TGTGCCACCAGCAGATTACCGGGACAGGGGGACAATGAGCAGTTCTTC	CATSRLPGQGDNEQFF
.	TRBV5-1	TRBJ2-3	TRBD2	TGCGCCAGCAGCCTGAATCCTAGCGGGGGGTCGTACACAGATACGCAGTATTTT	CASSLNPSGGSYTDTQYF
.	TRBV7-6	TRBJ2-5	TRBD2	TGTGCCAGCAGACCCGCGGGGGAGGAGACCCAGTACTTC	CASRPAGEETQYF
.	TRBV7-7	TRBJ2-5	TRBD1	TGTGCCAGCAGCTCAAGGGACAGGGACCAGACCCAGTACTTC	CASSSRDRDQTQYF
.	TRBV7-9	TRBJ2-7	TRBD2	TGTGCCAGCAGCCACGACGGGCTAGCGGGGCCCGAGCAGTACTTC	CASSHDGLAGPEQYF
.	TRBV5-1	TRBJ1-4	.	TGCGCCAGCAGCTATGAAGGGAGTAGGAGTGAAAAACTGTTTTTT	CASSYEGSRSEKLFF
.	TRBV25-1	TRBJ2-2	.	TGTGCCAGCAGTGAATACGCACAGGGCGCCGCCGGGGAGCTGTTTTTT	CASSEYAQGAAGELFF
.	TRBV25-1	TRBJ1-2	TRBD1	TGTGCCACCCTTACAGGGGACTCCGGAGAAGGCTACACCTTC	CATLTGDSGEGYTF
.	TRBV6-6	TRBJ1-2	TRBD1	TGTGCCAGCAGTTACTCGGAAGGGACAGCTTCCTATGGCTACACCTTC	CASSYSEGTASYGYTF
once	TRBV6-1	TRBJ2-5	.	TGTGCCAGCAGTTCCGGAAGGACTGAGACCCAGTACTTC	CASSSGRTETQYF
once	TRBV6-1	TRBJ1-1	TRBD1	TGTGCCAGCAGGCGACAGGGCGAGAACACTGAAGCTTTCTTT	CASRRQGENTEAFF
.	TRBV30	TRBJ1-4	TRBD1	TGTGCCTGGAGCCCTCGCCACAGGGGCCCCGGGGCTAATGAAAAACTGTTTTTT	CAWSPRHRGPGANEKLFF
.	TRBV25-1	TRBJ2-1	.	TGTGCCAGCAGTATAGGAGGGGGGGGCGTGGAGCAGTTCTTC	CASSIGGGGVEQFF
once	TRBV2	TRBJ2-3	TRBD2	TGTGCCAGCAGTGCGGCGGGGGGAAGCACAGATACGCAGTATTTT	CASSAAGGSTDTQYF
.	TRBV6-5	TRBJ2-2	.	TGTGCCAGCAGTTACAATTCCCGGGGGGAGCTGTTTTTT	CASSYNSRGELFF
.	TRBV10-1	TRBJ1-1	TRBD1	TGCGCCAGCAGGGGAACAGGGGGCGCGTCTGAAGCTTTCTTT	CASRGTGGASEAFF
few	TRBV5-4	TRBJ2-1	.	TGTGCCAGCAATTCCGGGGGTCGGGAGCAGTTCTTC	CASNSGGREQFF
once	TRBV6-5	TRBJ1-5	.	TGTGCCAGCAGTGCGGACAGCTATAGCAATCAGCCCCAGCATTTT	CASSADSYSNQPQHF
.	TRBV5-1	TRBJ1-2	.	TGCGCCAGCAGCTTGGTGGCAGGGATACGTGGTGGTTATGGCTACACCTTC	CASSLVAGIRGGYGYTF
once	TRBV6-5	TRBJ1-1	.	TGTGCCAGCAGTTCCCTGACACGTGAAGCTTTCTTT	CASSSLTREAFF
.	TRBV5-6	TRBJ1-2	TRBD1	TGTGCCAGCAGCTTGGGGACAGGGGGACGTGATGGCTACACCTTC	CASSLGTGGRDGYTF
.	TRBV9	TRBJ2-2	TRBD2	TGTGCCAGCTCCGGACTAGCGGTTAACACCGGGGAGCTGTTTTTT	CASSGLAVNTGELFF
once	TRBV9	TRBJ2-5	TRBD2	TGTGCCAGCAGCCGGGGGGTACACCAAGAGACCCAGTACTTC	CASSRGVHQETQYF
.	TRBV6-5	TRBJ1-6	.	TGTGCCAGCAGTCTACAGGGTCTGACCAATTCACCCCTCCACTTT	CASSLQGLTNSPLHF
.	TRBV29-1	TRBJ2-1	TRBD1	TGCAGCGCTCCCTACGGGACAGTGCCAGACAATGAGCAGTTCTTC	CSAPYGTVPDNEQFF
.	TRBV10-3	TRBJ2-7	TRBD1	TGTGCCATCAGTGGGGGGGACAGGAGAAACTACGAGCAGTACTTC	CAISGGDRRNYEQYF
.	TRBV5-1	TRBJ2-7	TRBD2	TGCGCCAGCAGCCCCGGGACTATCTCCTCCGAGCAGTACTTC	CASSPGTISSEQYF
.	TRBV5-8	TRBJ1-1	.	TGTGCCAGCAGCCTGCGGCAGACGGAAGCTTTCTTT	CASSLRQTEAFF
.	TRBV5-6	TRBJ1-2	TRBD1	TGTGCCAGCAGCCCAGGGGGCCTGGTCCGAAGCTATGGCTACACCTTC	CASSPGGLVRSYGYTF
.	TRBV4-1	TRBJ2-3	.	TGCGCCAGCAGCCACCCCCCCCGGAGGGGGCCAGGACCAGATACGCAGTATTTT	CASSHPPRRGPGPDTQYF
few	TRBV4-3	TRBJ1-2	.	TGCGCCAGCAGCCAAGATGTTCGGGGAGGGTGGGGCTACACCTTC	CASSQDVRGGWGYTF
.	TRBV2	TRBJ1-2	.	TGTGCCAGCAGTGCCCCCGAAATGCAGGGGTGGGAATATGGCTACACCTTC	CASSAPEMQGWEYGYTF
.	TRBV9	TRBJ2-7	TRBD2	TGTGCCAGCAGCGGGGCGGCGGCGGGAGTCGACGAGCAGTACTTC	CASSGAAAGVDEQYF
.	TRBV6-5	TRBJ1-2	TRBD1	TGTGCCAGCAGCCCGGGACAGGGTTTCCATGGCTACACCTTC	CASSPGQGFHGYTF
.	TRBV5-1	TRBJ1-2	TRBD1	TGCGCCAGCAGCTTGGAGACAGGGGGCTCCTATGGCTACACCTTC	CASSLETGGSYGYTF
.	TRBV27	TRBJ2-3	TRBD1	TGTGCCAGCAGTTTACTGGGACAGACTACAGATACGCAGTATTTT	CASSLLGQTTDTQYF
.	TRBV5-6	TRBJ2-7	.	TGTGCCAGCAGCTTTGGTAGACAGACCTACGAGCAGTACTTC	CASSFGRQTYEQYF
.	TRBV11-2	TRBJ1-1	TRBD1	TGTGCCAGCAGCGTAGCGGGACAGGGATCCACTGAAGCTTTCTTT	CASSVAGQGSTEAFF
.	TRBV9	TRBJ1-1	.	TGTGCCAGCAGCCAGGGACTGAGGACTGAAGCTTTCTTT	CASSQGLRTEAFF
.	TRBV29-1	TRBJ2-1	TRBD2	TGCAGCGTCGTTGAAGGGGGGGAGCTAGCGGGAGGAGACAATGAGCAGTTCTTC	CSVVEGGELAGGDNEQFF
once	TRBV29-1	TRBJ2-7	TRBD2	TGCAGCGTTGAATCGGGACTAGCCTACGAGCAGTACTTC	CSVESGLAYEQYF
once	TRBV6-6	TRBJ1-2	.	TGTGCCAGCAGTTACTCGCGGACTTCAAATGGCTACACCTTC	CASSYSRTSNGYTF
.	TRBV30	TRBJ1-1	TRBD1	TGTGCCTTCCGGGACAGGGGGCTGAACACTGAAGCTTTCTTT	CAFRDRGLNTEAFF
.	TRBV6-6	TRBJ2-2	TRBD2	TGTGCCAGCAGTCTATACGGGCGGGGGGTCACCGGGGAGCTGTTTTTT	CASSLYGRGVTGELFF
.	TRBV2	TRBJ2-1	.	TGTGCCAGCAGTCCCGGGACACACAATGAGCAGTTCTTC	CASSPGTHNEQFF
once	TRBV19	TRBJ2-3	.	TGTGCCAGTAGTTGGGGGGTGAACACAGATACGCAGTATTTT	CASSWGVNTDTQYF
.	TRBV5-1	TRBJ2-7	.	TGCGCCAGCAGCTTGGTACCGGGGAGCGAGCAGTACTTC	CASSLVPGSEQYF
.	TRBV6-6	TRBJ1-3	TRBD1	TGTGCCAGCAGTTACGGGACAGGGGGAACTGGAAACACCATATATTTT	CASSYGTGGTGNTIYF
few	TRBV7-2	TRBJ2-3	TRBD2	TGTGCCAGCAGCCCGCGGGGGGCTAGCACAGATACGCAGTATTTT	CASSPRGASTDTQYF
.	TRBV6-1	TRBJ1-4	TRBD1	TGTGCCAGCAGTGCACAGAGACAGGGGGAAAAACTGTTTTTT	CASSAQRQGEKLFF